This entry lists 5 T cell receptor beta chains sequenced from one sample in a study of cytotoxic CD8 clonotypes in ibrutinib-treated CLL. Only in-frame clones appear in the TCRdb table, and some are missing; sequencing was by immunoSEQ multiplex PCR. The data hold fewer than 400,000 clones, with 67% observed a single time. The material sequenced was PBMCs, taken after 36 months of ibrutinib treatment. All receptors come from a human donor with chronic lymphocytic leukemia.

The V call is TRBV7-3, the J call TRBJ1-4; 8 bases line up with TRBD1. V gave up 3 bases and J gave up 5 bases; unmatched junction bases: 2. This CDR3 contains 14 residues. In germline, CDR1 is SGHTA, CDR2 FQGTGA. The DNA of the CDR3 is TGTGCCAGCAGCTTGGACAGGGCGAATGAAAAACTGTTTTTT. Residues: CASSLDRANEKLFF.

The chain uses TRBV7-6 and TRBJ2-2; D might be TRBD1 (5 bases). Per germline, CDR1 SGHVS and CDR2 FNYEAQ. CDR3 length equals 14 residues. V was trimmed by 6 bases and J by 6 bases, leaving 14 bases between them. This chain's CDR3 is CASRQERASGELFF. DNA for the CDR3: TGTGCCAGCAGACAGGAAAGGGCCTCCGGGGAGCTGTTTTTT.

This clone was recorded once. The chain combines TRBV6-6 with TRBJ2-7, with D hard to call. The length of the CDR3 is 14 residues. The germline V gene has CDR1 MNHNY and CDR2 SVGAGI (reference sequence). Trimming left V 1 base short and J 2 bases short, with 9 bases between. Here the CDR3 reads CASSYYRSTYEQYF. For the CDR3, the DNA is TGTGCCAGCAGTTACTATCGGTCCACCTACGAGCAGTACTTC.

The J gene is TRBJ2-2, the V gene TRBV23-1, with D possibly being TRBD1 (5 bases). TRBV23-1 is assigned to the ORF class and has an uncertain function. V gave up 0 bases and J gave up 0 bases, with 8 bases separating them. The CDR3 extends over 16 amino acids. CDR3 sequence (DNA): TGCGCCAGCAGTCAATCACAGGCCACGAACACCGGGGAGCTGTTTTTT. Translating gives CASSQSQATNTGELFF.

The chain has TRBV10-3 and TRBJ2-5, with a possible D match to TRBD1 (5 bases). Per the germline V gene, CDR1 is ENHRY and CDR2 is SYGVKD. The ends were cut back, 1 base at V and 3 bases at J, with 9 bases in the middle. The CDR3 is 14 residues long. This chain's CDR3 is CAISELTDKETQYF. In DNA form, the CDR3 reads TGTGCCATCAGTGAGTTGACAGATAAAGAGACCCAGTACTTC.